These 16 T cell receptor beta chains were all obtained from the same sample, sequenced in a study of beta chain features in type 1 diabetes. Their target antigens are unknown. Investigators reverse transcribed all isolated RNA, so they sequenced expressed TCRB transcripts. The protocol was immunoSEQ multiplex PCR, while the TCRdb copy is restricted to in-frame clones and leaves out a portion. The top ten hold 2.6% of the sample, which has tens of thousands of clones, around half seen once. Findings and limits, study-wide: Significant though moderate, a shortening of TCRB CDR3s appeared in all four CD4+ subsets of Type 1 diabetes patients.

Sample: Tregs from blood. Receptors originate from a woman in her forties with type 1 diabetes.

The chain carries TRBV6-5 and TRBJ2-1; D is perhaps TRBD1 (5 bases). The V gene's germline CDR1 is MNHEY and CDR2 SVGAGI. There are 13 residues in the CDR3. Between the trimmed V and J ends, which lost 5 bases and 7 bases, there was a span of 12 bases. The CDR3 loop reads CASSEVGVNEQFF. CDR3 DNA sequence: TGTGCCAGCAGTGAGGTAGGGGTAAATGAGCAGTTCTTC.

The gene calls are TRBV7-3 and TRBJ1-2, with 7 bases identical to TRBD1. V lost 5 bases and J lost 6; bases outside the gene matches: 6. The CDR3 sequence is 13 residues long. CDR1 and CDR2 from the germline V gene are SGHTA and FQGTGA. This CDR3 reads CASSRQGMDGYTF. The DNA of the CDR3 is TGTGCCAGCAGCCGACAGGGAATGGATGGCTACACCTTC. The full variable domain, completed using reference TRBV7-3 and TRBJ1-2, is GAGVSQTPSNKVTEKGKYVELRCDPISGHTALYWYRQSLGQGPEFLIYFQGTGAADDSGLPNDRFFAVRPEGSVSTLKIQRTERGDSAVYLCASSRQGMDGYTFGSGTRLTVV.

The genes are TRBV9 and TRBJ2-1, with 8 nucleotides matching TRBD1. This CDR3 contains 15 residues. After removal of 1 base from V and 8 bases from J, the junction contained 8 bases not matched to a gene. Germline assignment: CDR1 SGDLS and CDR2 YYNGEE. CDR3 residues: CASSVRDRLVDEQFF. The CDR3 bases are TGTGCCAGCAGCGTAAGGGACAGGTTGGTGGATGAGCAGTTCTTC.

The chain joins TRBV4-3 to TRBJ1-2, with D hard to call. Germline CDR1 is LGHNA and CDR2 is YSLEER. The CDR3 consists of 13 residues. V was trimmed by 0 bases and J by 2 bases, leaving 4 bases between them. The chain's CDR3 is CASSQDLNYGYTF. The CDR3, as DNA: TGCGCCAGCAGCCAAGACCTAAACTATGGCTACACCTTC.

The V and J genes are TRBV2 and TRBJ1-5, with no clear D. This CDR3 is built from 15 residues. V was cut by 2 bases and J by 6 bases, with 14 bases left in between. Germline-derived CDR1 and CDR2 are SNHLY and FYNNEI. CDR3 DNA sequence: TGTGCCAGCAGTGAACCCCCTGGGGAGGGTCAGCCCCAGCATTTT. Protein: CASSEPPGEGQPQHF.

The CDR3 sequence is CATSRGSRLTNEKLFF. CDR3 in DNA: TGTGCCACCAGCAGAGGATCGCGGCTGACTAATGAAAAACTGTTTTTT. The V call is TRBV15, the J call TRBJ1-4, with unresolved D. Trimming cost V 1 base and J 2 bases, with 11 bases left between them. In germline, CDR1 is LNHNV, CDR2 YYDKDF (reference sequence). The CDR3 runs 16 residues.

The rearrangement joins TRBV6-1 to TRBJ2-7; possibly TRBD2 for D (6 bases). Trimming took 5 bases from V and 6 from J, leaving 20 bases between them. Germline-derived CDR1 and CDR2 are MNHNS and SASEGT. This CDR3 is built from 15 residues. The CDR3 nucleotides read TGTGCCAGCAGTTCGTCCGCGGGACCCGTGACCGAGCAGTACTTC. Amino acids: CASSSSAGPVTEQYF.

This chain connects TRBV7-2 to TRBJ1-1; D possibly corresponds to TRBD1 (5 bases). Germline CDR1 SGHTA, CDR2 FQGNSA. The CDR3 sequence is 15 residues long. V was shortened by 5 bases and J by 0 bases, with 13 bases between the two germline ends. The CDR3 bases are TGTGCCAGCAGCGGGTCGGGACTATTGAACACTGAAGCTTTCTTT. This sequence encodes CASSGSGLLNTEAFF.

This clone was detected only a few times. The chain carries TRBV7-9 and TRBJ1-5, with D possibly being TRBD1 (6 bases). Trimming took 5 bases from V and 4 from J, leaving 12 bases between them. In germline, CDR1 is SEHNR, CDR2 FQNEAQ (reference sequence). The CDR3 consists of 14 residues. CDR3 sequence: CASSAQQGNQPQHF. DNA of the CDR3: TGTGCCAGCAGCGCCCAACAGGGAAATCAGCCCCAGCATTTT.

The gene calls are TRBV5-1 and TRBJ2-7; 8 nucleotides line up with TRBD1. Germline values: CDR1 SGHRS, CDR2 YFSETQ. The CDR3 loop spans 13 amino acids. Trimming at V came to 4 bases and at J to 6 bases, leaving 6 bases not matched to a gene. The CDR3 DNA reads as TGCGCCAGCAGCCTGGACAGGGTTGGCGAGCAGTACTTC. Its protein is CASSLDRVGEQYF.

This clone turned up a few times. This sequence joins TRBV18 and TRBJ2-3; 9 bases fit TRBD1. V shed 3 bases, J shed 11 bases, and the junction held 3 bases outside the gene matches. Germline-derived CDR1 and CDR2 are KGHSH and LQKENI. This CDR3 is built from 12 residues. CDR3 region: CASSPADRGQYF. The CDR3 DNA follows: TGTGCCAGCTCACCCGCGGACAGGGGGCAGTATTTT.

This clone occurred a few times. The chain uses TRBV30 and TRBJ2-3; 7 bases match TRBD2. J gave up 4 bases and V 4 bases, and 5 bases lay outside the gene matches. The germline gives CDR1 GTSNPN, CDR2 SVGIG (reference sequence). The CDR3 is made up of 13 amino acids. This CDR3 reads CAWTNRGADTQYF. CDR3 DNA sequence: TGTGCCTGGACCAACCGGGGGGCAGATACGCAGTATTTT.

A few counts support this clone. This sequence joins TRBV7-2 and TRBJ2-5; no firm D call. The J call could be wrong; TRBJ2-7 is a better fit for the DNA end. Germline V gene sequence: CDR1 SGHTA, CDR2 FQGNSA. The CDR3 runs 12 residues. CDR3 region: CASSLELYEQYF. In DNA form, the CDR3 reads TGTGCCAGCAGCTTAGAACTCTACGAGCAGTACTTC.

The rearrangement uses TRBV5-1 and TRBJ1-3, with D unclear. Trimming shortened V by 0 bases and J by 2 bases, and 9 bases separated the two germline ends. The CDR3 spans 15 residues. The germline CDR1 and CDR2 sequences are SGHRS and YFSETQ. The CDR3 DNA reads as TGCGCCAGCAGCTTGGCCGAGGGTCCTGGAAACACCATATATTTT. Translation gives CASSLAEGPGNTIYF.

V gene TRBV10-2 combines with J gene TRBJ1-2, with a weak D call TRBD1 (6 bases). This CDR3 contains 13 residues. In germline, CDR1 is WSHSY, CDR2 SAAADI. Between the trimmed V and J ends, which lost 3 bases and 6 bases, there was a span of 11 bases. The CDR3 reads CASSETGSHGYTF. In DNA form, the CDR3 reads TGCGCCAGCAGTGAAACAGGGAGTCATGGCTACACCTTC.

Within the sample, this clone is medium-sized (0.01 to 0.1%). Other DNA sequences in this specimen translate into the identical CDR3. The gene calls are TRBV28 and TRBJ1-6; TRBD1 is a possible D gene (5 bases). Germline V lookup: CDR1 MDHEN, CDR2 SYDVKM. The CDR3 runs 16 residues. Trimming pared 6 bases from V and 3 bases from J, leaving 15 bases between. The DNA for the CDR3 is TGTGCCAGCAGCTCCCCCGGGGGGGGCTATAATTCACCCCTCCACTTT. Protein: CASSSPGGGYNSPLHF.